These 18 T cell receptor beta chains originate from one sample sequenced in a study of blood T cells in healthy people across ages. Primers used in a second PCR of roughly 7 to 12 cycles were a sample-barcoded 5' primer and a J-beta primer mix. MiXCR was run by TCRdb on the 5' RACE reads, yielding one entry per CDR3 protein. The sample includes some 850,000 distinct CDR3 sequences, around 24% of them seen just once. This sample was also put to use in a study of T cells of mothers and their children.

Sequenced sample: blood. The receptors originated from a boy aged 10-17 years in good health.

V gene TRBV12-3 or TRBV12-4 combines with J gene TRBJ1-3; 7 nucleotides line up with TRBD1. There are 14 residues in the CDR3. Trimming cost V 5 bases and J 4 bases; bases outside gene matches: 5. CDR3 bases: TGTGCCAGCAGTCACCCGGACAGGGGAAACACCATATATTTT. Protein sequence: CASSHPDRGNTIYF.

This clonotype was observed a few times. CDR3 DNA: TGTGCCAGCAGCTTGACAACTAGCACAGATACGCAGTATTTT. Residues: CASSLTTSTDTQYF. V gene TRBV7-3 combines with J gene TRBJ2-3, with D unclear. CDR3 length: 14 amino acids. CDR1 is SGHTA, CDR2 FQGTGA, per germline. Trimming removed 3 bases from V and 0 bases from J, with 7 bases in between.

As for this clonotype: One junction end disagrees with the germline gene, perhaps due to a read error. This chain joins TRBV29-1 and TRBJ1-1, with TRBD1 as a possible D gene (6 bases). In germline, CDR1 is SQVTM, CDR2 ANQGSEA. The CDR3 extends over 15 amino acids. Written as DNA, the CDR3 is TGCGGCGTTGAAGGCATGACAGGAGCGAACACTGAAGCTTTCTTT. This translates into CGVEGMTGANTEAFF.

The genes are TRBV10-3 and TRBJ2-5, with D unresolved. The CDR3 sequence is 12 residues long. The germline CDR1 and CDR2 sequences are ENHRY and SYGVKD. V lost 8 bases and J lost 5, with 12 bases in between. CDR3 nucleotides: TGTGCCATCGCAAAGACGTGGGAGACCCAGTACTTC. It specifies CAIAKTWETQYF.

A few counts support this clonotype. V is TRBV20-1 and J is TRBJ2-2; 7 bases align to TRBD2. Germline trimming cut 6 bases from V and 4 bases from J; bases unmatched to any gene: 11. Germline V lookup: CDR1 DFQATT, CDR2 SNEGSKA (reference sequence). This CDR3 comprises 15 residues. CDR3 sequence (DNA): TGCAGTGCCGCTCGCGGGGGAGAAATCACCGGGGAGCTGTTTTTT. Amino acids: CSAARGGEITGELFF.

This clonotype occurred a few times. The chain combines TRBV9 with TRBJ2-4; TRBD2 matches at 8 bases. V was pared by 2 bases and J by 1 base, with 5 bases of the junction left unmatched. This CDR3 is 16 amino acids long. Germline loops: CDR1 SGDLS, CDR2 YYNGEE. In nucleotides, the CDR3 is TGTGCCAGCAGCGTCGACGGGGGGGCGGCCAAAAACATTCAGTACTTC. This translates into CASSVDGGAAKNIQYF.

As concerns this clonotype: Germline is not matched at one junction end, which may reflect a read error. This chain joins TRBV7-7 and TRBJ1-3; a weak D match, TRBD1 (6 bases). Germline V gives CDR1 SSHAT, CDR2 FNYEAQ (reference sequence). This CDR3 has 16 residues. CDR3 sequence reads: CASSPSMDSSGNTIYF. The CDR3 DNA reads TGTGCTAGCAGCCCTTCTATGGACAGCTCTGGAAACACCATATATTTT.

The genes are TRBV12-3 or TRBV12-4 and TRBJ2-3, with D perhaps TRBD1 or TRBD2 (6 bases each). The V end lost 6 bases, the J end lost 0 bases, and 16 bases lay between the germline ends. The CDR3 covers 16 residues. The CDR3 DNA follows: TGTGCCAGCAGCCCGAGATTGGGGGGCAGCACAGATACGCAGTATTTT. Translation: CASSPRLGGSTDTQYF.

The CDR3 sequence: CASRGTDLSPLHF. Here the CDR3 DNA reads TGTGCCTCGAGGGGGACCGATCTTTCACCCCTCCACTTT. The genes are TRBV30 and TRBJ1-6; TRBD1 is a possible D gene (6 bases). The germline V and J ends were trimmed by 7 bases and 9 bases, with 16 bases remaining between them. Germline values: CDR1 GTSNPN, CDR2 SVGIG (reference sequence). CDR3 length: 13 residues.

This sequence joins TRBV11-2 and TRBJ1-2; 11 nucleotides line up with TRBD1. The CDR3 has 17 residues. V lost 6 bases, J lost 0 bases, and 9 bases stayed unmatched. The germline gives CDR1 SGHAT, CDR2 FQNNGV. CDR3 DNA: TGTGCCAGCAGTCCCGTTGGGACAGGGGGAGCTAACTATGGCTACACCTTC. It translates to CASSPVGTGGANYGYTF.

V is TRBV7-2 and J is TRBJ1-2; D is perhaps TRBD1 (5 bases). The CDR3 covers 14 residues. V gave up 3 bases and J gave up 8 bases, with 16 bases separating them. Germline V lookup: CDR1 SGHTA, CDR2 FQGNSA. The CDR3 DNA follows: TGTGCCAGCAGCTTTGGCAGGGCGAATAAGGGCTACACCTTC. This encodes CASSFGRANKGYTF.

The table lists this clonotype with a count of one. The V gene is TRBV2, the J gene TRBJ2-1, with D possibly TRBD1 on 5 matching bases. The V gene lost 5 bases and the J gene lost 4 bases, with 9 bases spanning the gap. The CDR3 covers 13 residues. Germline V gene sequence: CDR1 SNHLY, CDR2 FYNNEI. This CDR3 is CASSRRQYNEQFF. In DNA, the CDR3 is TGTGCCAGCAGTCGCCGACAGTACAATGAGCAGTTCTTC.

This clonotype was recorded a few times. The chain is built from TRBV5-5 and TRBJ2-5, with TRBD2 matching over 8 bases. TRBJ2-7 matches the DNA end more closely, so the J call is doubtful. The germline V gene encodes CDR1 SGHKS and CDR2 YYEKEE (reference sequence). This CDR3 spans 15 amino acids. CDR3: CASSVGTSLSYEQYF. CDR3 in DNA: TGTGCCAGCAGCGTCGGGACTAGTCTATCCTACGAGCAGTACTTC.

The genes are TRBV6-4 and TRBJ2-2; D not certain. Germline loops: CDR1 MRHNA, CDR2 SNTAGT. The CDR3 consists of 14 residues. The V end lost 2 bases, the J end lost 0 bases, and 4 bases lay between the germline ends. DNA of the CDR3: TGTGCCAGCAGTGACAGCGCGAACACCGGGGAGCTGTTTTTT. Its translation: CASSDSANTGELFF.

This clonotype has just a few counts. The V gene is TRBV9, the J gene TRBJ2-1; maybe TRBD2 (5 bases). Gene TRBJ2-7 matches the end of the DNA better, so the J call may be wrong. This CDR3 region has 14 residues. Germline loops: CDR1 SGDLS, CDR2 YYNGEE. The CDR3, as DNA: TGTGCCAGCAGCGGCCGGGGTGAAACCTACGAGCAGTACTTC. Encoded protein: CASSGRGETYEQYF.

This clonotype was recorded a few times. At one boundary the junction diverges from the germline segment, which might be a read error. This chain uses TRBV12-3 or TRBV12-4 with TRBJ1-6; D is possibly TRBD1 (5 bases). The CDR3 is made up of 13 amino acids. The CDR3 sequence is CVSSYQGNSPLHF. CDR3 coding DNA: TGTGTCAGCAGTTATCAGGGTAATTCACCCCTCCACTTT.

Only a few counts were recorded for this clonotype. The chain carries TRBV2 and TRBJ1-2; D might be TRBD1 (5 bases). Germline CDR1 and CDR2: SNHLY and FYNNEI. The CDR3 totals 10 residues. The V end lost 11 bases, the J end lost 6 bases, and 10 bases lay between the germline ends. CDR3 amino acids: CAPGQNGYTF. As DNA, the CDR3 is TGTGCCCCGGGGCAGAATGGCTACACCTTC.

A few counts support this clonotype. The J gene is TRBJ2-3, the V gene TRBV28; D is unclear. Trimming cost V 5 bases and J 1 base, with 13 bases left between them. The germline gives CDR1 MDHEN, CDR2 SYDVKM. The CDR3 is 15 residues long. CDR3: CASSTLNLGTDTQYF. As DNA, the CDR3 is TGTGCCAGCAGTACCTTAAATCTAGGCACAGATACGCAGTATTTT.